This TCR beta chain comes out of a study of T cell responses to AZD1222 COVID-19 vaccine. Study results and caveats: Donors were chiefly white British, with a greater number of females, and clonal diversity was perhaps underestimated. Researchers took repertoire samples only after the peak T cell response had come. Just a handful of AZD1222 recipients tested seropositive at baseline.

Clones were read by immunoSEQ multiplex PCR, and TCRdb kept only the in-frame ones, dropping some. Among about 140,000 clones listed, approximately 92% were seen once. Pooling covered second doses at about 4 or about 12 weeks. On this clone: Its matching antigen is unknown.

The specimen comprised peripheral blood, sampled 28 days after the second AZD1222 dose. The sequence came from an adult who received the AZD1222 COVID-19 vaccine.

The CDR3 bases are TGTGCCAGCAGTTCGTTTGGAAGGGGCGAGCAGTACTTC. As protein: CASSSFGRGEQYF. The genes are TRBV12-3 or TRBV12-4 and TRBJ2-7, with D perhaps matching TRBD1 (5 bases). The V and J ends lost 4 bases and 6 bases respectively, with 13 bases between them. This CDR3 has 13 residues.